Listed here is a single T cell receptor beta chain. Sequencing was performed with immunoSEQ multiplex PCR; in TCRdb, only in-frame clones are kept and a portion is missing. The sample includes 200,000 to 300,000 clones, approximately 90% of them seen just once. This record comes from a study of blood T cell repertoires in COVID-19. Turning to the study itself: T cells, B-cell-depleted T cells, or PBMCs provided the cDNA or gDNA that served as material.

The clonotype comes from a woman aged 40 to 50 who had recovered from COVID-19. The sample was peripheral blood.

This chain's CDR3 is CASSSGQGVNSPLHF. Here the CDR3 DNA reads TGTGCCAGCAGCTCGGGACAGGGGGTTAATTCACCCCTCCACTTT. The chain joins TRBV7-8 to TRBJ1-6, with 11 positions matching TRBD1. The CDR3 is 15 residues long. In germline, CDR1 is SGHVS, CDR2 FQNEAQ. Trimming removed 4 bases from V and 6 bases from J; junction bases left unmatched: 2.